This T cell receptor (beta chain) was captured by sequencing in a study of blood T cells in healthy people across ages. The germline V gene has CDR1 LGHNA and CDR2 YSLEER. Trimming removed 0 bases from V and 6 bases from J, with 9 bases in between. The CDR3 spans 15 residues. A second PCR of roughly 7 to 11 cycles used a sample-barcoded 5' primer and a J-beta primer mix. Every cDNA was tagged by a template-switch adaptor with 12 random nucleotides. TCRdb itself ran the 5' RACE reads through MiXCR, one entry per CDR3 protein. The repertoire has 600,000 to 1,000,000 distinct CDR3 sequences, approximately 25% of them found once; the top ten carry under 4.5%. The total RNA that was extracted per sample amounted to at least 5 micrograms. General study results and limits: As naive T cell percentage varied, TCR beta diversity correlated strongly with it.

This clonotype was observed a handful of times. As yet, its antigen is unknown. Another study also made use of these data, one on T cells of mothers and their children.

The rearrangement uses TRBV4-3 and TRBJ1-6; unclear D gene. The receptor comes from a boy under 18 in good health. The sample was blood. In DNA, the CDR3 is TGCGCCAGCAGCCAAGAACGGGAATTTAATTCACCCCTCCACTTT. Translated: CASSQEREFNSPLHF.